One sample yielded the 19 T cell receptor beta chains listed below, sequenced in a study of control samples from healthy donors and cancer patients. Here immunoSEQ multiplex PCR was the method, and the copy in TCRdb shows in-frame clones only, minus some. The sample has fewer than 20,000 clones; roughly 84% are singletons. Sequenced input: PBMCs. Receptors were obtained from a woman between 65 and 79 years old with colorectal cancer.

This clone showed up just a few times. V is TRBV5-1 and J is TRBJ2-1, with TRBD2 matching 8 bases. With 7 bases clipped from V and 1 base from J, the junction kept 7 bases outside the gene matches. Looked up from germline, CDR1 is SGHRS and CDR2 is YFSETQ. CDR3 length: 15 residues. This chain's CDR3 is CASAQPGGSYNEQFF. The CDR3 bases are TGCGCCAGCGCCCAACCGGGAGGGTCCTACAATGAGCAGTTCTTC.

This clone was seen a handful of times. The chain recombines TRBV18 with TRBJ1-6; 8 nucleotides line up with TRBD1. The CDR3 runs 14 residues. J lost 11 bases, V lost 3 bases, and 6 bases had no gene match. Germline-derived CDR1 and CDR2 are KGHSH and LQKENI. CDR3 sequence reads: CASSPDRVTTPLHF. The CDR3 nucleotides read TGTGCCAGCTCACCGGACAGGGTAACGACACCCCTCCACTTT.

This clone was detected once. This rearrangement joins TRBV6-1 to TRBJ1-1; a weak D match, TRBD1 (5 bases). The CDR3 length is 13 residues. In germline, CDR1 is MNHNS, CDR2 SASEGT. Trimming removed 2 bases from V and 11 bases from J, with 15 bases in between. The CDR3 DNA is TGTGCCAGCAGTGAAAGGGGCGGCAGCCGGGCTTTCTTT. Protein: CASSERGGSRAFF.

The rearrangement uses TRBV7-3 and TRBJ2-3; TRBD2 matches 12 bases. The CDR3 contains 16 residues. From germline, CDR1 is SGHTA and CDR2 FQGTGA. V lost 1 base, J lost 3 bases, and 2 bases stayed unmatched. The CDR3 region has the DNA TGTGCCAGCAGCTTAAGGCTAGCGGGGGGGACAGATACGCAGTATTTT. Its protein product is CASSLRLAGGTDTQYF.

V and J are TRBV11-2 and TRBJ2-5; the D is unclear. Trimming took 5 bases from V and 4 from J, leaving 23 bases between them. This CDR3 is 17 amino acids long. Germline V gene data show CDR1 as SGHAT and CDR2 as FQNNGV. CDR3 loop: CASSPLRIGILGETQYF. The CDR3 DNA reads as TGTGCCAGCAGCCCCCTCAGGATTGGAATTCTTGGAGAGACCCAGTACTTC.

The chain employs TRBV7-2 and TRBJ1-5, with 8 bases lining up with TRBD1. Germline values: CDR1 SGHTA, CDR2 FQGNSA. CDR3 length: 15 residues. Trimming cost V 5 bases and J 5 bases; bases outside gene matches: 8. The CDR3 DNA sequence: TGTGCCAGCAGCGGTGTTGGGACAGGAGATCAGCCCCAGCATTTT. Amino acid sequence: CASSGVGTGDQPQHF.

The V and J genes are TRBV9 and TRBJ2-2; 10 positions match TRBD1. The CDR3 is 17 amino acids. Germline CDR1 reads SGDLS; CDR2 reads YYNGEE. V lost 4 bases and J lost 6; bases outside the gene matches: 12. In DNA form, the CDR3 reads TGTGCCAGCAGCCCCCAGACAGGGGGCGTGGGAGCCGGGGAGCTGTTTTTT. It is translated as CASSPQTGGVGAGELFF.

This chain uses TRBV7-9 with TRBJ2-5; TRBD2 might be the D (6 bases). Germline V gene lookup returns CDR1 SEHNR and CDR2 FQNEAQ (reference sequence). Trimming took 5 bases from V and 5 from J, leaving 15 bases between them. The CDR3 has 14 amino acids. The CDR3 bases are TGTGCCAGCAGCCTAGGAGGGGCTGGGGAGACCCAGTACTTC. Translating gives CASSLGGAGETQYF.

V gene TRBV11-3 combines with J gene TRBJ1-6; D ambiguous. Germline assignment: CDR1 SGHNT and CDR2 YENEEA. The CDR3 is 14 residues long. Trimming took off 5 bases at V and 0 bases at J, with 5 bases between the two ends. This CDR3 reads CASSPDSYNSPLHF. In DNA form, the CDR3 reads TGTGCCAGCAGCCCCGACTCCTATAATTCACCCCTCCACTTT.

CDR3 DNA sequence: TGTGCCAGTAAACAGGGTAATAATTCACCCCTCCACTTT. Translated: CASKQGNNSPLHF. The chain links TRBV19 to TRBJ1-6; a possible D gene is TRBD1 (6 bases). V was shortened by 7 bases and J by 5 bases, with 9 bases between the two germline ends. The CDR3 length is 13 residues. Germline V gives CDR1 LNHDA, CDR2 SQIVND (reference sequence).

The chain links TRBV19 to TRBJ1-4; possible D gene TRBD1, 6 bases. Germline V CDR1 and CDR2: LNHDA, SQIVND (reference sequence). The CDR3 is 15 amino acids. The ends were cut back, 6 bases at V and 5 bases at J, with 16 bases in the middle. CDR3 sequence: CASRGYRDQNEKLFF. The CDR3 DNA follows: TGTGCCAGTAGGGGGTACAGGGATCAGAATGAAAAACTGTTTTTT.

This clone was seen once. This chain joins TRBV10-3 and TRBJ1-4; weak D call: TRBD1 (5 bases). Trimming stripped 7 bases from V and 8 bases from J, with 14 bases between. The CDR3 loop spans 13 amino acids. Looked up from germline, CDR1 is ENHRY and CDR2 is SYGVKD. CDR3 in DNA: TGTGCCATCAAGGGGACGCCCGCCGAAAAACTGTTTTTT. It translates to CAIKGTPAEKLFF.

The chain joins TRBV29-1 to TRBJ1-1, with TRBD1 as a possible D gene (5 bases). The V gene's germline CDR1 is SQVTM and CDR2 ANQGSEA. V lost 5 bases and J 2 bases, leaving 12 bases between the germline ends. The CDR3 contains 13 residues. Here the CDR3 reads CSVKTGPNTEAFF. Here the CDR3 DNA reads TGCAGCGTTAAAACGGGACCCAACACTGAAGCTTTCTTT.

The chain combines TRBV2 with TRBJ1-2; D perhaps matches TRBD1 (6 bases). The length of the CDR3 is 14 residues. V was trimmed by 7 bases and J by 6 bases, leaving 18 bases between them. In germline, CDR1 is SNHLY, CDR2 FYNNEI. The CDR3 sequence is CASILRGQTNGYTF. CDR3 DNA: TGTGCCAGCATCCTCCGGGGGCAGACTAATGGCTACACCTTC. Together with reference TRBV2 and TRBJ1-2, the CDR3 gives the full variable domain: EPEVTQTPSHQVTQMGQEVILRCVPISNHLYFYWYRQILGQKVEFLVSFYNNEISEKSEIFDDQFSVERPDGSNFTLKIRSTKLEDSAMYFCASILRGQTNGYTFGSGTRLTVV.

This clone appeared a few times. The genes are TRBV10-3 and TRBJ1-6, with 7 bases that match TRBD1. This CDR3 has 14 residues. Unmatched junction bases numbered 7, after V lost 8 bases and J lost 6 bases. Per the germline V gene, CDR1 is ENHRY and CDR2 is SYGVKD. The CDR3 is CAISEGTANSPLHF. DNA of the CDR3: TGTGCCATCTCTGAGGGGACAGCTAATTCACCCCTCCACTTT.

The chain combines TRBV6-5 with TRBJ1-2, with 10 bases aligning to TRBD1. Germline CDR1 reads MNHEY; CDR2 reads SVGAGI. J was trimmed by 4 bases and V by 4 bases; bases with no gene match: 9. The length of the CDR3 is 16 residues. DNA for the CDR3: TGTGCCAGCAGTTTAAAGTGGACAGGGGGGCTCTATGGCTACACCTTC. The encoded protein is CASSLKWTGGLYGYTF.

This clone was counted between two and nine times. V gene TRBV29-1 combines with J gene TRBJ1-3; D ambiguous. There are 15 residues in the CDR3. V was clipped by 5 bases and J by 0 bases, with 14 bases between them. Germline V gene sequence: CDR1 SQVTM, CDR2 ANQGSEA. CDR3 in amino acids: CSVPVPSGSGNTIYF. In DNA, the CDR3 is TGCAGCGTTCCCGTGCCCAGTGGCTCTGGAAACACCATATATTTT.

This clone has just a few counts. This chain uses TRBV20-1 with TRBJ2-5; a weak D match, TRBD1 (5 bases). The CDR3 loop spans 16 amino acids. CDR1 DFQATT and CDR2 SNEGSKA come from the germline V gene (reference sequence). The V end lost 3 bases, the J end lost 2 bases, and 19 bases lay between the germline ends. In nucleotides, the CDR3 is TGCAGTGCTAGTGACCCTGGGGCAGTGAAACAAGAGACCCAGTACTTC. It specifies CSASDPGAVKQETQYF.

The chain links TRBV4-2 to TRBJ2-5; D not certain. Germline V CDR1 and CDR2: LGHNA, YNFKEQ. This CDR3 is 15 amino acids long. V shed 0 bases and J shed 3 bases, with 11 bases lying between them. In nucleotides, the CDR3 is TGTGCCAGCAGCCAAGATTTAGGACGTAAAGAGACCCAGTACTTC. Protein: CASSQDLGRKETQYF.